Listed below are T cell receptor beta chains from one sample, sequenced in a study of blood T cell repertoires in COVID-19. The data were produced by immunoSEQ multiplex PCR, yet TCRdb's version contains in-frame clones alone and is incomplete. Of 100,000 or so clones listed, around 81% were seen once; the top ten hold around 4.4%. Input material: peripheral blood. These receptors came from a man in his sixties with acute or convalescent COVID-19. Each CDR3 is given without its conserved first and last residue. D genes are given only for firm matches.

j_call v_call d_call cdr3_aa
TRBJ1-1 TRBV7-2 . ASSLVSEPGGRAF
TRBJ1-5 TRBV6-5 . AIESGQSNQPQH
TRBJ1-2 TRBV29-1 TRBD1 SVEVRQGANYGYT
TRBJ2-5 TRBV18 . ASSPLPGGEETQY
TRBJ2-1 TRBV9 TRBD2 ASSVSSGRGGSYNEQF
TRBJ1-1 TRBV28 . ASSLLWTEAF
TRBJ2-5 TRBV27 . ASSPGSRETQY
TRBJ1-2 TRBV24-1 TRBD1 ATGDSNYGYT
TRBJ1-1 TRBV10-3 . AISESRTEAF
TRBJ2-3 TRBV6-5 . ASGLLGGASTDTQY
TRBJ1-2 TRBV27 . ASSYGAAYGYT
TRBJ1-5 TRBV11-2 TRBD1 ASSQDRPQPQH
TRBJ1-1 TRBV4-1 TRBD1 ASSQAGQGITEAF
TRBJ1-1 TRBV7-3 TRBD1 ASSLGGTGGLTEAF
TRBJ2-2 TRBV6-6 TRBD2 ASTPLGLPGELF
TRBJ2-5 TRBV30 . AWSWAKQETQY
TRBJ1-2 TRBV18 . ASSPQFGGTDGYT
TRBJ2-1 TRBV11-3 . ASSLYRDNEQF
TRBJ2-1 TRBV5-5 TRBD2 ASSFSWGTSGRNF
TRBJ1-2 TRBV18 TRBD1 ASTQGDGYT
TRBJ1-1 TRBV7-3 . ASSAQTGPNTEAF
TRBJ2-1 TRBV7-9 TRBD2 ASSLGGGRPYNEQF
TRBJ1-5 TRBV4-1 . ASSQAGFLSPQH